A single sample gave rise to the 15 T cell receptor beta chains below, sequenced in a study of beta chain features in type 1 diabetes. Since all of the isolated RNA was reverse transcribed, expressed TCRB transcripts were what got sequenced. The table came from immunoSEQ multiplex PCR; TCRdb's copy has only in-frame clones and leaves some out. The table includes almost 250,000 clones, about 14% detected once. Sequencing was done on a sample of naive CD4+ T cells from blood. The receptors were sampled from a woman aged 40 to 49 in good health.

The rearrangement uses TRBV10-1 and TRBJ2-2; D call uncertain. The V gene lost 6 bases and the J gene lost 6 bases, with 11 bases spanning the gap. The CDR3 length is 13 residues. Germline V gene sequence: CDR1 WNHNN, CDR2 SYGVQD (reference sequence). CDR3 protein: CASSLKIAGELFF. CDR3 nucleotides: TGCGCCAGCAGCCTAAAGATCGCCGGGGAGCTGTTTTTT.

This sequence joins TRBV10-3 and TRBJ1-1; 9 bases are shared with TRBD1. This CDR3 comprises 14 residues. Trimming took 4 bases from V and 5 from J; bases not matched to a gene: 5. CDR1 and CDR2 from the germline V gene are ENHRY and SYGVKD. CDR3 sequence reads: CAISGWDRVTEAFF. As DNA, the CDR3 is TGTGCCATCAGTGGCTGGGACAGGGTTACTGAAGCTTTCTTT.

This clone was counted between two and nine times. The chain recombines TRBV7-6 with TRBJ1-2; D remains ambiguous. CDR1 and CDR2 from the germline V gene are SGHVS and FNYEAQ. The CDR3 totals 15 residues. V was pared by 0 bases and J by 4 bases, with 12 bases between. CDR3 nucleotides: TGTGCCAGCAGCTTAGCGGAGGGATTAGTCTATGGCTACACCTTC. Translation: CASSLAEGLVYGYTF. The full variable domain, completed using reference TRBV7-6 and TRBJ1-2, is GAGVSQSPRYKVTKRGQDVALRCDPISGHVSLYWYRQALGQGPEFLTYFNYEAQQDKSGLPNDRFSAERPEGSISTLTIQRTEQRDSAMYRCASSLAEGLVYGYTFGSGTRLTVV.

V usage is TRBV7-8 and J usage is TRBJ2-5; the D gene is possibly TRBD1 (7 bases). Germline lookup yields CDR1 SGHVS and CDR2 FQNEAQ. The CDR3 has 18 residues. Trimming cost V 2 bases and J 5 bases, with 24 bases left between them. The CDR3 loop is CASSLNEIQGGGRETQYF. For the CDR3, the DNA is TGTGCCAGCAGCTTAAATGAAATTCAGGGGGGAGGTCGGGAGACCCAGTACTTC.

The J gene is TRBJ2-4, the V gene TRBV18, with 7 bases lining up with TRBD1. The CDR3 loop spans 16 amino acids. The V and J ends lost 1 base and 13 bases, in that order; junction bases with no gene match: 16. Germline CDR1 and CDR2: KGHSH and LQKENI. The CDR3 reads CASSPRPGQSPRGQYF. In nucleotides, the CDR3 is TGTGCCAGCTCACCACGTCCGGGACAGAGCCCCCGCGGACAGTACTTC.

The chain joins TRBV10-3 to TRBJ2-6, with 8 bases that match TRBD1. There are 17 residues in the CDR3. V gave up 6 bases and J gave up 0 bases; unmatched junction bases: 7. Germline V gene data show CDR1 as ENHRY and CDR2 as SYGVKD. The CDR3 coding sequence is TGTGCCATCAGCAGGGACAGGACGAACTCTGGGGCCAACGTCCTGACTTTC. Amino acid sequence: CAISRDRTNSGANVLTF.

V gene TRBV19 combines with J gene TRBJ1-1, with 7 bases aligning to TRBD1. The germline CDR1 and CDR2 sequences are LNHDA and SQIVND (reference sequence). V lost 4 bases, J lost 7 bases, and 3 bases stayed unmatched. CDR3 length equals 12 residues. CDR3 protein: CASSRGQREAFF. As DNA, the CDR3 is TGTGCCAGTAGTAGGGGACAGCGTGAAGCTTTCTTT.

This clone appeared a single time. The genes are TRBV5-1 and TRBJ2-3, with 12 bases lining up with TRBD2. V was pared by 4 bases and J by 6 bases, with 12 bases of the junction left unmatched. There are 17 residues in the CDR3. Germline V gene lookup returns CDR1 SGHRS and CDR2 YFSETQ. The CDR3 DNA reads TGCGCCAGCAGCCCGAACGGCCTAGCGGGGGGGTCCGATACGCAGTATTTT. Its protein product is CASSPNGLAGGSDTQYF.

The rearrangement joins TRBV14 to TRBJ2-3, with a tentative D call TRBD2 (6 bases). The CDR3 consists of 14 residues. Germline V gives CDR1 SGHDN, CDR2 FVKESK. Trimming left V 2 bases short and J 5 bases short, with 11 bases between. The CDR3 bases are TGTGCCAGCAGCCAAACTAGCCGGAAAGATACGCAGTATTTT. Translation gives CASSQTSRKDTQYF.

V and J are TRBV7-2 and TRBJ1-2; TRBD1 matches at 8 bases. V shed 0 bases, J shed 0 bases, and the junction held 9 bases outside the gene matches. Germline V gene data show CDR1 as SGHTA and CDR2 as FQGNSA. The CDR3 length is 18 residues. CDR3 protein: CASSLAVPGQVANYGYTF. The CDR3 DNA sequence: TGTGCCAGCAGCTTAGCTGTCCCGGGACAGGTAGCTAACTATGGCTACACCTTC. Based on the CDR3 plus reference TRBV7-2 and TRBJ1-2, the full variable domain is GAGVSQSPSNKVTEKGKDVELRCDPISGHTALYWYRQSLGQGLEFLIYFQGNSAPDKSGLPSDRFSAERTGGSVSTLTIQRTQQEDSAVYLCASSLAVPGQVANYGYTFGSGTRLTVV.

This chain connects TRBV7-2 to TRBJ1-6; possibly TRBD1 for D (5 bases). The CDR3 covers 14 residues. V was cut by 1 base and J by 10 bases, with 11 bases left in between. Germline V gene sequence: CDR1 SGHTA, CDR2 FQGNSA. CDR3 amino acids: CASSLGGVRSPLHF. CDR3 sequence (DNA): TGTGCCAGCAGCTTAGGGGGGGTAAGATCACCCCTCCACTTT.

This clone was found a few times. This rearrangement joins TRBV5-1 to TRBJ2-7; 7 nucleotides agree with TRBD1. After removal of 5 bases from V and 2 bases from J, the junction contained 4 bases not matched to a gene. This CDR3 region has 13 residues. The germline CDR1 and CDR2 sequences are SGHRS and YFSETQ. CDR3 residues: CASRRTGTYEQYF. The CDR3 DNA is TGCGCCAGCAGGAGGACAGGAACCTACGAGCAGTACTTC.

This chain links TRBV19 with TRBJ1-4; possibly TRBD1 for D (5 bases). The CDR3 consists of 15 residues. Germline CDR1 and CDR2: LNHDA and SQIVND (reference sequence). The germline V and J ends were trimmed by 7 bases and 4 bases, with 16 bases remaining between them. The CDR3 protein is CASTVEVGRNEKLFF. The CDR3 DNA sequence: TGTGCCAGTACGGTCGAGGTGGGGCGTAATGAAAAACTGTTTTTT.

This clone occurred a few times. This chain uses TRBV7-2 with TRBJ2-3; 10 nucleotides align to TRBD2. V gave up 0 bases and J gave up 1 base; unmatched junction bases: 7. Germline lookup yields CDR1 SGHTA and CDR2 FQGNSA. The CDR3 loop spans 18 amino acids. CDR3 sequence reads: CASSLARASGGRTDTQYF. The CDR3, as DNA: TGTGCCAGCAGCTTAGCGCGCGCTAGCGGGGGACGCACAGATACGCAGTATTTT.

This clone was seen a handful of times. This chain uses TRBV19 with TRBJ1-2; 10 bases agree with TRBD1. Germline lookup yields CDR1 LNHDA and CDR2 SQIVND (reference sequence). The trim removed 1 base at V and 6 bases at J, leaving 8 bases unmatched. The CDR3 runs to 16 residues. The CDR3 spells CASSIVTGGLLNGYTF. In nucleotides, the CDR3 is TGTGCCAGTAGTATAGTGACAGGGGGCTTGTTGAATGGCTACACCTTC.